This TCR beta chain was captured in a study of blood T cell repertoires in COVID-19. Original methodology: By means of reference gene primer amplification, nucleated cell counts were estimated. Using immunoSEQ multiplex PCR, the repertoire was profiled, and TCRdb retains in-frame clones only, with some absent. The V and J calls and clone size are taken from that table; D and trimming were inferred from the DNA. The sample lists about 120,000 clones, roughly nine tenths seen once, with less than 5% in the top ten. Germline values: CDR1 SGHDN, CDR2 FVKESK. The CDR3 is 14 amino acids. Trimming at V came to 3 bases and at J to 6 bases, leaving 4 bases not matched to a gene.

The TCR originated in a man aged 60 to 69 with COVID-19, enrolled during active disease. Sequencing input: peripheral blood. The rearrangement joins TRBV14 to TRBJ2-1; the match to TRBD1 covers 8 bases. CDR3 loop: CASSHQGTGNEQFF. The CDR3, as DNA: TGTGCCAGCAGCCACCAAGGGACAGGCAATGAGCAGTTCTTC.